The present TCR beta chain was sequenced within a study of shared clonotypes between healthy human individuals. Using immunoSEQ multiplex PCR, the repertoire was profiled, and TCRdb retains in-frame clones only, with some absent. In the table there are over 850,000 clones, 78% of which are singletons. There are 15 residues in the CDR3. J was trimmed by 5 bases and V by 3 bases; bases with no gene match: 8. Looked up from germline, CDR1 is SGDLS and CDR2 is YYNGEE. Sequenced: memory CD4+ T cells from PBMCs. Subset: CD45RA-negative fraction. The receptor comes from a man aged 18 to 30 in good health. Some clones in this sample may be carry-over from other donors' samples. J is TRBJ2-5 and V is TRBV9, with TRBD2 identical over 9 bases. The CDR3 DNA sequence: TGTGCCAGCAGCGCCCTGTCGAGCGGGAGGGAGACCCAGTACTTC. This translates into CASSALSSGRETQYF.